The entry that follows covers one T cell receptor (beta chain) sequence. This specimen belongs to a study of T cell clones after liver transplantation. Study-level information: TCRbeta sequencing after a pre-transplant mixed lymphocyte reaction identified graft-donor-reactive clones, later tracked in post-transplant blood. Draws occurred before transplant, before withdrawal, and after complete or failed withdrawal.

The protocol was immunoSEQ multiplex PCR, while the TCRdb copy is restricted to in-frame clones and leaves out a portion. The profile shows 70,000 to 80,000 clones, 90% of them singletons. CDR1 MGHRA and CDR2 YSYEKL come from the germline V gene. V lost 4 bases, J lost 0 bases, and 11 bases stayed unmatched. CDR3 size: 17 residues. The sequence was obtained from a human donor who received a liver transplant. The chain is built from TRBV4-1 and TRBJ2-7, with 8 bases aligning to TRBD1. Sequencing was performed on CD4+ T cells from blood, taken before liver transplant. The CDR3: CASSPHGQGRSSYEQYF. Written as DNA, the CDR3 is TGCGCCAGCAGCCCCCACGGACAGGGAAGAAGCTCCTACGAGCAGTACTTC.